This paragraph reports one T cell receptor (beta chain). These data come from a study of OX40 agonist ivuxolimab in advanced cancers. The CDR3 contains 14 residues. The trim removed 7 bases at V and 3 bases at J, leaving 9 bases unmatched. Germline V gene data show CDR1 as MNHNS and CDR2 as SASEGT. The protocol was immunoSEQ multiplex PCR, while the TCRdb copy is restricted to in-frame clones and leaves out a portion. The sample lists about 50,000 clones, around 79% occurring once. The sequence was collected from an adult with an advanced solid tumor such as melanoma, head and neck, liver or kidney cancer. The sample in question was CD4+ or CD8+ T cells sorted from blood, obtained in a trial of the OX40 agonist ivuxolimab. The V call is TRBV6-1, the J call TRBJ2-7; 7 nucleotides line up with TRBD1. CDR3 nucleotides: TGTGCCAGCAATAAGCCGGGACAGCACTACGAGCAGTACTTC. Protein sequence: CASNKPGQHYEQYF.